The entry that follows covers one T cell receptor (beta chain) sequence. This sample stems from a study of T cell clones after liver transplantation. About the research overall: TCRbeta sequencing after a pre-transplant mixed lymphocyte reaction identified graft-donor-reactive clones, later tracked in post-transplant blood. Tolerant meant at least one year fully off immunosuppression without liver enzymes above twice normal.

Clones were read by immunoSEQ multiplex PCR, and TCRdb kept only the in-frame ones, dropping some. In the table there are fewer than 70,000 clones, 70% to 80% of which are singletons. CDR1 and CDR2 (germline): MNHNS, SASEGT. This CDR3 contains 12 residues. Trimming pared 7 bases from V and 10 bases from J, leaving 16 bases between. This clonotype originated in a human donor who received a liver transplant. The gene calls are TRBV6-1 and TRBJ1-1; possibly TRBD1 for D (6 bases). Material: CD4+ T cells from blood, obtained before liver transplant. The CDR3 bases are TGTGCCAGCACCGGGACAACCTTGGGAGCTTTCTTT. It specifies CASTGTTLGAFF.